Following are 19 T cell receptor beta chains from one sample sequenced in a study of T cell responses to AZD1222 COVID-19 vaccine. Some clones are missing from TCRdb's copy, which holds only in-frame ones; the method was immunoSEQ multiplex PCR. The repertoire has some 140,000 clones, 70% to 90% of them found once; the top ten carry about 5.5%. The specimen comprised peripheral blood, sampled on day 0 of AZD1222 vaccination. The source of these receptors is an adult in good health.

The chain couples TRBV5-5 to TRBJ1-2; D gene unclear. The CDR3 length is 15 residues. The germline CDR1 and CDR2 sequences are SGHKS and YYEKEE (reference sequence). Trimming removed 3 bases from V and 1 base from J, with 13 bases in between. In DNA form, the CDR3 reads TGTGCCAGCAGCTGGGCCCAGACTGTTAACTATGGCTACACCTTC. Protein: CASSWAQTVNYGYTF. The variable domain in full, completed from reference TRBV5-5 and TRBJ1-2, reads DAGVTQSPTHLIKTRGQQVTLRCSPISGHKSVSWYQQVLGQGPQFIFQYYEKEERGRGNFPDRFSARQFPNYSSELNVNALLLGDSALYLCASSWAQTVNYGYTFGSGTRLTVV.

The chain links TRBV19 to TRBJ1-2; no definite D call. The CDR3 contains 13 residues. CDR1 and CDR2 (germline): LNHDA, SQIVND (reference sequence). V was trimmed by 5 bases and J by 2 bases, leaving 9 bases between them. CDR3 nucleotide sequence: TGTGCCAGTAGTTCGACTTTCAACTATGGCTACACCTTC. This gives the protein CASSSTFNYGYTF.

The V gene is TRBV30, the J gene TRBJ2-7; D not resolved. Trimming left V 1 base short and J 2 bases short, with 9 bases between. Germline CDR1 GTSNPN, CDR2 SVGIG (reference sequence). The CDR3 length is 13 residues. CDR3 nucleotide sequence: TGTGCCTGGAGTGCCGGCCGGACCTACGAGCAGTACTTC. It codes for CAWSAGRTYEQYF.

The rearrangement links TRBV24-1 to TRBJ2-2; no definite D call. CDR3 size: 13 residues. Germline V lookup: CDR1 KGHDR, CDR2 SFDVKD. V lost 7 bases and J lost 0, with 5 bases in between. CDR3 DNA: TGTGCCACCAGCGAAACGAACACCGGGGAGCTGTTTTTT. The encoded protein is CATSETNTGELFF.

This chain links TRBV12-5 with TRBJ2-3; D is perhaps TRBD1 or TRBD2 (6 bases each). Germline values: CDR1 LGHNT, CDR2 FRNRAP. This CDR3 region has 18 residues. Deletions cut 0 bases from V and 2 bases from J, with 18 bases between. The CDR3 region is CASGLVRGGTPHTDTQYF. The CDR3 bases are TGTGCTAGTGGTTTGGTACGCGGCGGGACACCCCACACAGATACGCAGTATTTT.

The chain combines TRBV21-1 with TRBJ1-5. TRBV21-1 is designated a pseudogene. The CDR3 extends over 13 amino acids. CDR3 sequence: CASSKLSDQPQHF. CDR3 DNA sequence: TGTGCCAGCAGCAAACTTAGCGATCAGCCCCAGCATTTT.

The chain is built from TRBV7-9 and TRBJ2-7; D remains ambiguous. This CDR3 is built from 14 residues. Germline V gene sequence: CDR1 SEHNR, CDR2 FQNEAQ (reference sequence). Trimming shortened V by 1 base and J by 2 bases, and 9 bases separated the two germline ends. The CDR3 DNA sequence: TGTGCCAGCAGCTTAGTGGCGACAACCTACGAGCAGTACTTC. Protein: CASSLVATTYEQYF.

The chain carries TRBV30 and TRBJ1-5; TRBD1 is a possible D gene (6 bases). Trimming cost V 2 bases and J 9 bases, with 17 bases left between them. The CDR3 totals 14 residues. Germline CDR1 and CDR2: GTSNPN and SVGIG (reference sequence). Here the CDR3 DNA reads TGTGCCTGGAGTACCGGGACATTAGATCGGCCCCAGCATTTT. Amino acid sequence: CAWSTGTLDRPQHF.

This chain joins TRBV5-5 and TRBJ1-5, with 9 bases fitting TRBD1. Germline V gives CDR1 SGHKS, CDR2 YYEKEE (reference sequence). J was trimmed by 4 bases and V by 4 bases; bases with no gene match: 9. The CDR3 runs to 16 residues. The CDR3 reads CASSRSPGQGNQPQHF. DNA of the CDR3: TGTGCCAGCAGCCGAAGCCCGGGACAGGGTAATCAGCCCCAGCATTTT.

V gene TRBV6-2 or TRBV6-3 combines with J gene TRBJ2-3, with D tentatively TRBD2 (6 bases). Trimming removed 5 bases from V and 0 bases from J, with 15 bases in between. In germline, CDR1 is MNHEY, CDR2 SVGEGT. The CDR3 is 16 residues long. The CDR3 DNA sequence: TGTGCCAGCAGTCCCTTAGCGGCTTCTAGCACAGATACGCAGTATTTT. This sequence encodes CASSPLAASSTDTQYF.

The chain recombines TRBV3-1 (or the pseudogene TRBV3-2) with TRBJ2-3; D may correspond to TRBD1 or TRBD2 (7 bases each). Germline V gene sequence: CDR1 LGHDT, CDR2 YNNKEL (reference sequence). V gave up 4 bases and J gave up 4 bases, with 21 bases separating them. The CDR3 consists of 17 residues. CDR3 DNA: TGTGCCAGCAGCCGGGACAGCGCGGGAGTGGCGGCAGATACGCAGTATTTT. Its protein is CASSRDSAGVAADTQYF.

The chain couples TRBV28 to TRBJ2-1; D gene uncertain. The germline gives CDR1 MDHEN, CDR2 SYDVKM. Trimming took 6 bases from V and 5 from J, leaving 14 bases between them. The CDR3 spans 14 residues. CDR3 nucleotides: TGTGCCAGCAGCACCGGTATGAAGCACAATGAGCAGTTCTTC. It codes for CASSTGMKHNEQFF. The full variable domain, in which reference TRBV28 and TRBJ2-1 provide the parts outside the CDR3, is DVKVTQSSRYLVKRTGEKVFLECVQDMDHENMFWYRQDPGLGLRLIYFSYDVKMKEKGDIPEGYSVSREKKERFSLILESASTNQTSMYLCASSTGMKHNEQFFGPGTRLTVL.

The chain is built from TRBV5-1 and TRBJ2-1, with TRBD2 matching 14 bases. This CDR3 contains 15 residues. V lost 3 bases, J lost 12 bases, and 8 bases stayed unmatched. Looked up from germline, CDR1 is SGHRS and CDR2 is YFSETQ. CDR3 loop: CASSSTGLAGVGQFF. As DNA, the CDR3 is TGCGCCAGCAGCTCTACGGGACTAGCGGGAGTCGGGCAGTTCTTC. The whole variable domain, remainder taken from reference TRBV5-1 and TRBJ2-1, is KAGVTQTPRYLIKTRGQQVTLSCSPISGHRSVSWYQQTPGQGLQFLFEYFSETQRNKGNFPGRFSGRQFSNSRSEMNVSTLELGDSALYLCASSSTGLAGVGQFFGPGTRLTVL.

This clone has a handful of counts. This chain joins TRBV18 and TRBJ2-2; no reliable D call. In germline, CDR1 is KGHSH, CDR2 LQKENI. This CDR3 has 13 amino acids. Between the trimmed V and J ends, which lost 5 bases and 4 bases, there was a span of 8 bases. CDR3 sequence reads: CASSTAGTGELFF. The CDR3 DNA is TGTGCCAGCTCAACCGCCGGCACCGGGGAGCTGTTTTTT.

The chain is built from TRBV7-2 and TRBJ2-3; no firm D call. This CDR3 is built from 17 residues. CDR1 and CDR2 (germline): SGHTA, FQGNSA. V lost 0 bases and J lost 6, with 19 bases in between. This CDR3 is CASSLAHRSRVHDTQYF. CDR3 sequence (DNA): TGTGCCAGCAGCTTAGCTCATCGCAGTAGAGTACACGATACGCAGTATTTT.

This chain links TRBV29-1 with TRBJ2-2; no definite D call. CDR3 length equals 12 residues. Germline V lookup: CDR1 SQVTM, CDR2 ANQGSEA. The V end lost 4 bases, the J end lost 6 bases, and 9 bases lay between the germline ends. The CDR3 here is CSVGAKAGELFF. The CDR3 nucleotides read TGCAGCGTTGGAGCAAAGGCCGGGGAGCTGTTTTTT.

This sequence joins TRBV27 and TRBJ1-6, with 9 bases matching TRBD1. V lost 7 bases and J lost 9; bases outside the gene matches: 10. CDR3 length: 15 residues. CDR1 and CDR2 (germline): MNHEY, SMNVEV (reference sequence). The CDR3 sequence is CASMSRTGVGSPLHF. The CDR3 nucleotides are TGTGCCAGCATGTCGCGGACAGGGGTTGGTTCACCCCTCCACTTT.

The chain uses TRBV27 and TRBJ1-3; 9 bases agree with TRBD1. The CDR3 extends over 15 amino acids. Germline assignment: CDR1 MNHEY and CDR2 SMNVEV (reference sequence). Trimming took 10 bases from V and 2 from J; bases not matched to a gene: 9. The chain's CDR3 is CANLVQGAPGNTIYF. The CDR3, as DNA: TGTGCCAACCTCGTACAGGGGGCCCCTGGAAACACCATATATTTT.

CDR3 nucleotide sequence: TGTGCCAGCAGGGATATCAATCAGCCCCAGCATTTT. Translating it yields CASRDINQPQHF. The chain uses TRBV2 and TRBJ1-5; D not certain. CDR1 is SNHLY and CDR2 is FYNNEI in the germline V gene. Between the trimmed V and J ends, which lost 6 bases and 3 bases, there was a span of 6 bases. The CDR3 length is 12 residues.